The clone carrying this TCR beta chain occurred many times. The data were obtained in a study of tumor-infiltrating lymphocytes in primary liver carcinoma. With 400 to 550 ng total RNA as template and a constant-region primer, TCR beta cDNA was made. For TCR beta, libraries were produced by three nested multiplex PCR rounds using slightly modified ARM-PCR. Both of the initial two PCR rounds ran for 10 cycles and employed TRBV1-TRBV30 forward primers alongside a C-beta reverse primer. Using its own MiXCR run on the multiplex PCR reads, TCRdb lists one record per CDR3 protein. Counted here are fewer than 350,000 distinct CDR3 sequences, about 60% occurring once; the ten biggest clones make up about 8.4%. The CDR3 has 12 residues. The junction had 8 bases not matched to a gene; V was cut back by 4 bases and J by 18 bases. Germline CDR1 and CDR2: MNHEY and SVGEGT. The study extracted blood RNA from unsorted whole blood and also extracted germline DNA.

The sequence came from a man in his forties with primary liver carcinoma and hepatitis B virus infection. The chain links TRBV6-2 or TRBV6-3 to TRBJ2-6, with TRBD2 matching 8 bases. Material: peripheral blood. In DNA form, the CDR3 reads TGTGCCAGCAGTTCGGGGGGGCCCTCTCAGACTTTC. Protein sequence: CASSSGGPSQTF.